The clone carrying this TCR beta chain was observed many times. Its antigen is still unknown. Deletions cut 0 bases from V and 5 bases from J, with 10 bases between. CDR3 length: 15 amino acids. Per the germline V gene, CDR1 is LGHNA and CDR2 is YNFKEQ. The data belong to a study of T cells after yellow fever vaccination. Study-wide findings and caveats: Weaker in magnitude, the secondary response showed a faster peak on day 5 versus 15. Re-detected after boosting: most primary clones, about 95% of CD4 and roughly 90% of CD8.

TCRdb reprocessed the 5' RACE reads with MiXCR, giving one entry per CDR3 protein. The top ten hold about 17% of the sample, which has roughly 520,000 distinct CDR3 sequences, about a fifth seen once. This chain connects TRBV4-2 to TRBJ2-2; D not resolved. Source: PBMCs, taken less than 25 days after the first yellow fever vaccination. The sequence came from a man between 18 and 35 years old who received the YFV17D yellow fever vaccine. The CDR3 region has the DNA TGTGCCAGCAGCCAAGATCCAGGATGGACCGGGGAGCTGTTTTTT. Its translation: CASSQDPGWTGELFF.